This T cell receptor beta chain is drawn from a study of blood T cells in healthy people across ages. Germline values: CDR1 KGHDR, CDR2 SFDVKD. The CDR3 is made up of 16 amino acids. The V gene lost 3 bases and the J gene lost 1 base, with 14 bases spanning the gap. Findings and limits, study-wide: As age increased, TCR beta diversity per million T cells fell in a roughly linear fashion. It was held that the diversity estimates obtained from one million T cells were underestimates.

The authors ran a second PCR of about 6 to 11 cycles using a sample-barcoded 5' primer and a J-beta primer mix. MiXCR, applied by TCRdb to the 5' RACE reads, yields one record per CDR3 protein. The sample includes 1.5 million to 2 million distinct CDR3 sequences, 30% to 40% of them seen just once. This clonotype was recorded a few times. Its specificity is not known. The sequenced sample consisted of blood. The chain recombines TRBV24-1 with TRBJ2-5; D not resolved. The TCR comes from a human donor in good health. The CDR3 reads CATSDPLAGGQETQYF. Written as DNA, the CDR3 is TGTGCCACCAGTGATCCGTTGGCCGGTGGCCAAGAGACCCAGTACTTC.